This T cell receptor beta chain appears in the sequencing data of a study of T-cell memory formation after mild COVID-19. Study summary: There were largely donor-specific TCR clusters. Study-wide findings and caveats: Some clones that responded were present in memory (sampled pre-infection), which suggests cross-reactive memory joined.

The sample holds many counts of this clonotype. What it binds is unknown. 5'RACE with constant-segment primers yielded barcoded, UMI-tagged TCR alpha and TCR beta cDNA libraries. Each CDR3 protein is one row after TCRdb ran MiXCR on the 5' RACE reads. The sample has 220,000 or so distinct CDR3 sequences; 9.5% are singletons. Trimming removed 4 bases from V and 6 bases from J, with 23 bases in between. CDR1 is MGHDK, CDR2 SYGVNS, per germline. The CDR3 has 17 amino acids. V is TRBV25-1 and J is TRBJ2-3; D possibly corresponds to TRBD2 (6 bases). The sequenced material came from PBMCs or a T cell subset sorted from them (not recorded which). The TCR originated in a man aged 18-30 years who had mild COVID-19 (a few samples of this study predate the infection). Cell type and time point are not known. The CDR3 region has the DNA TGTGCCAGCAGTGCTTTGGCAGGGAGGTATGTTTTGGATACGCAGTATTTT. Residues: CASSALAGRYVLDTQYF.